This TCR beta chain was sequenced in a study of Ad26.COV2.S vaccination and SARS-CoV-2 variants. Study-level background: Donor got 5x10^10 or 1x10^11 viral particles of Ad26.COV2.S. Study-wide results and limits: Participants in the vaccine arm had higher spike-specific TCR breadth; placebo recipients had lower.

The treatment denotes: some 20 received Ad26.COV2.S at low or high dose, single or two shots; roughly 5 received placebo; per-sample allocation not given. The study sampled participants on day 63 after the first vaccine or placebo injection. Profiled with immunoSEQ multiplex PCR; TCRdb holds only in-frame clones, not every one. Of approximately 400,000 clones in the sample, 83% are singletons; the top ten hold around 7.4%. As for this clone: The antigen is undetermined.

This specimen consisted of peripheral blood, obtained in a trial of Ad26.COV2.S vaccine versus placebo. The sequence derives from a person aged 18-65 years who received the Ad26.COV2.S COVID-19 vaccine or a placebo.

Here the CDR3 reads CASSQGTDNEKLFF. The CDR3 bases are TGTGCCAGCAGTCAAGGGACAGATAATGAAAAACTGTTTTTT. The rearrangement joins TRBV6-2 or TRBV6-3 to TRBJ1-4, with 7 bases identical to TRBD1. V was pared by 5 bases and J by 4 bases, with 4 bases of the junction left unmatched. CDR1 and CDR2 (germline): MNHEY, SVGEGT. This CDR3 contains 14 residues.